This entry lists 28 T cell receptor beta chains sequenced from one sample in a study of cytomegalovirus exposure and HLA in healthy donors. The primer mix had 60 Vbeta and 13 Jbeta primers. Sequencing was performed with immunoSEQ multiplex PCR; in TCRdb, only in-frame clones are kept and a portion is missing. This table holds about 140,000 clones, 76% found once. Sequencing was done on a sample of PBMCs. All receptors derive from a woman in her 40s in good health and CMV-seronegative.

This clone was seen a single time. V usage is TRBV6-5 and J usage is TRBJ2-7; a possible D gene is TRBD1 (5 bases). The ends were cut back, 4 bases at V and 4 bases at J, with 11 bases in the middle. The CDR3 is made up of 13 amino acids. Germline V gives CDR1 MNHEY, CDR2 SVGAGI. The chain's CDR3 is CASSSTRQYEQYF. For the CDR3, the DNA is TGTGCCAGCAGTTCGACAAGACAGTACGAGCAGTACTTC.

This chain connects TRBV11-3 to TRBJ2-7, with unresolved D. V was cut by 1 base and J by 2 bases, with 12 bases left in between. The CDR3 spans 15 residues. The germline V gene encodes CDR1 SGHNT and CDR2 YENEEA. The CDR3 DNA reads as TGTGCCAGCAGCTTAGGTCGTAGCCAGACCTACGAGCAGTACTTC. Translated: CASSLGRSQTYEQYF.

V and J are TRBV5-1 and TRBJ2-2; the match to TRBD2 covers 7 bases. The CDR3 has 13 residues. J gave up 3 bases and V 4 bases, and 0 bases lay outside the gene matches. Germline loops: CDR1 SGHRS, CDR2 YFSETQ. The CDR3 is CASSSGDTGELFF. As DNA, the CDR3 is TGCGCCAGCAGCAGCGGGGACACCGGGGAGCTGTTTTTT.

Notes on this clone: The junction differs from germline at one of its ends, possibly a read error. Other DNA variants within this sample encode the same CDR3. This sequence joins TRBV5-1 and TRBJ1-1; 7 bases align to TRBD1. The germline CDR1 and CDR2 sequences are SGHRS and YFSETQ. There are 14 residues in the CDR3. CDR3 nucleotides: TGCGCCAGCAGATTACAGGGGATATCTCCTGAGGCTTTCTTT. It yields the protein CASRLQGISPEAFF. The complete variable domain, with remaining parts taken from reference TRBV5-1 and TRBJ1-1, reads KAGVTQTPRYLIKTRGQQVTLSCSPISGHRSVSWYQQTPGQGLQFLFEYFSETQRNKGNFPGRFSGRQFSNSRSEMNVSTLELGDSALYLCASRLQGISPEAFFGQGTRLTVV.

The gene calls are TRBV10-2 and TRBJ1-1; D might be TRBD1 (5 bases). CDR1 WSHSY and CDR2 SAAADI come from the germline V gene. The CDR3 is 19 amino acids. Trimming pared 0 bases from V and 1 base from J, leaving 21 bases between. The CDR3, as DNA: TGCGCCAGCAGTGAGTCTTTACCTTGGGCCCTCACAGGGAACACTGAAGCTTTCTTT. It codes for CASSESLPWALTGNTEAFF.

This sequence joins TRBV27 and TRBJ2-7, with 9 nucleotides matching TRBD1. V lost 6 bases to trimming and J lost 3 bases; unmatched junction nucleotides: 9. Per the germline V gene, CDR1 is MNHEY and CDR2 is SMNVEV (reference sequence). The CDR3 spans 15 residues. Here the CDR3 DNA reads TGTGCCAGCAGCCCAAGACAGGGGGGATTCTACGAGCAGTACTTC. Translation: CASSPRQGGFYEQYF.

The chain has TRBV7-8 and TRBJ2-7, with TRBD2 matching over 8 bases. V was pared by 5 bases and J by 3 bases, with 3 bases of the junction left unmatched. The CDR3 totals 13 residues. Germline V lookup: CDR1 SGHVS, CDR2 FQNEAQ. CDR3 sequence reads: CASSSGGNYEQYF. The CDR3 DNA follows: TGTGCCAGCAGCAGCGGGGGAAACTACGAGCAGTACTTC.

The gene calls are TRBV6-5 and TRBJ2-6; maybe TRBD1 (5 bases). Trimming cost V 7 bases and J 1 base, with 11 bases left between them. The V gene's germline CDR1 is MNHEY and CDR2 SVGAGI. CDR3 length: 15 residues. The CDR3 DNA reads TGTGCCAGCACCGAGCAGGGTTCTGGGGCCAACGTCCTGACTTTC. Protein sequence: CASTEQGSGANVLTF.

The chain uses TRBV19 and TRBJ2-2; 7 bases line up with TRBD1. V lost 6 bases to trimming and J lost 4 bases; unmatched junction nucleotides: 11. The CDR3 has 16 amino acids. In germline, CDR1 is LNHDA, CDR2 SQIVND (reference sequence). CDR3 sequence: CASSPRGRGGTGELFF. The CDR3 DNA follows: TGTGCCAGTAGCCCCAGGGGGAGAGGGGGCACCGGGGAGCTGTTTTTT. Looking up the rest from reference TRBV19 and TRBJ2-2 gives the full variable domain: DGGITQSPKYLFRKEGQNVTLSCEQNLNHDAMYWYRQDPGQGLRLIYYSQIVNDFQKGDIAEGYSVSREKKESFPLTVTSAQKNPTAFYLCASSPRGRGGTGELFFGEGSRLTVL.

This chain uses TRBV15 with TRBJ2-3; tentatively, D is TRBD2 (5 bases). The V gene lost 1 base and the J gene lost 2 bases, with 16 bases spanning the gap. The CDR3 length is 17 residues. Germline V CDR1 and CDR2: LNHNV, YYDKDF (reference sequence). As DNA, the CDR3 is TGTGCCACCAGCAGAGGGCCACGGGGAGCGGCCACAGATACGCAGTATTTT. Encoded protein: CATSRGPRGAATDTQYF.

This clone was recorded only once. This rearrangement joins TRBV19 to TRBJ1-2, with D possibly matching TRBD1 (5 bases). CDR3 size: 14 residues. Germline V gives CDR1 LNHDA, CDR2 SQIVND (reference sequence). The V gene lost 2 bases and the J gene lost 2 bases, with 9 bases spanning the gap. The CDR3 loop reads CASSIPGVNYGYTF. For the CDR3, the DNA is TGTGCCAGTAGTATACCGGGGGTGAACTATGGCTACACCTTC.

The V gene is TRBV19, the J gene TRBJ1-5; 9 bases agree with TRBD1. This CDR3 comprises 14 residues. Germline CDR1 LNHDA, CDR2 SQIVND (reference sequence). Losses at the gene ends were 5 bases for V and 6 bases for J; bases not matched to a gene: 5. CDR3 in amino acids: CASSDGQGTQPQHF. The CDR3 nucleotides are TGTGCCAGTAGTGATGGACAGGGGACTCAGCCCCAGCATTTT. Variable domain in full (rest from reference TRBV19 and TRBJ1-5): DGGITQSPKYLFRKEGQNVTLSCEQNLNHDAMYWYRQDPGQGLRLIYYSQIVNDFQKGDIAEGYSVSREKKESFPLTVTSAQKNPTAFYLCASSDGQGTQPQHFGDGTRLSIL.

The DNA for the CDR3 is TGTGCCAGCAGCGCGCAAAGAGGTAGGGGGGAGCAGTACTTC. It translates to CASSAQRGRGEQYF. The chain is built from TRBV9 and TRBJ2-7; D perhaps matches TRBD1 (6 bases). V lost 3 bases and J 7 bases, leaving 17 bases between the germline ends. The CDR3 is 14 residues long. Looked up from germline, CDR1 is SGDLS and CDR2 is YYNGEE.

J is TRBJ1-2 and V is TRBV6-5; D not resolved. Trimming removed 3 bases at V and 0 bases at J, with 8 bases between. The V gene's germline CDR1 is MNHEY and CDR2 SVGAGI. The CDR3 is made up of 14 amino acids. The CDR3 region is CASSYVRTNYGYTF. The CDR3 DNA reads TGTGCCAGCAGTTATGTCAGAACTAACTATGGCTACACCTTC.

This sequence joins TRBV7-6 and TRBJ1-5, with 7 positions matching TRBD1. Per germline, CDR1 SGHVS and CDR2 FNYEAQ. CDR3 length: 16 residues. The junction had 5 bases not matched to a gene; V was cut back by 2 bases and J by 1 base. The CDR3 here is CASSLWPRGSNQPQHF. DNA for the CDR3: TGTGCCAGCAGCTTATGGCCCAGGGGGAGCAATCAGCCCCAGCATTTT.

V and J are TRBV7-8 and TRBJ1-1; D is possibly TRBD1 (6 bases). Per the germline V gene, CDR1 is SGHVS and CDR2 is FQNEAQ. The V end lost 5 bases, the J end lost 5 bases, and 9 bases lay between the germline ends. The CDR3 is made up of 12 amino acids. The CDR3 DNA reads as TGTGCCAGCAGCGCAGGGGAAACTGAAGCTTTCTTT. Translated: CASSAGETEAFF.

This sequence joins TRBV30 and TRBJ2-2; no clear D gene. This CDR3 contains 15 residues. Trimming left V 2 bases short and J 0 bases short, with 10 bases between. Per the germline V gene, CDR1 is GTSNPN and CDR2 is SVGIG (reference sequence). In DNA form, the CDR3 reads TGTGCCTGGAGTTTCGCTAGGTCGAACACCGGGGAGCTGTTTTTT. This gives the protein CAWSFARSNTGELFF. Together with reference TRBV30 and TRBJ2-2, the CDR3 gives the full variable domain: SQTIHQWPATLVQPVGSPLSLECTVEGTSNPNLYWYRQAAGRGLQLLFYSVGIGQISSEVPQNLSASRPQDRQFILSSKKLLLSDSGFYLCAWSFARSNTGELFFGEGSRLTVL.

This clone was found a few times. The gene calls are TRBV2 and TRBJ2-7; tentatively, D is TRBD1 (5 bases). The V and J ends lost 7 bases and 7 bases respectively, with 14 bases between them. There are 12 residues in the CDR3. The germline V gene encodes CDR1 SNHLY and CDR2 FYNNEI. The chain's CDR3 is CASTKGVGEQYF. The CDR3 coding sequence is TGTGCCAGCACCAAAGGGGTAGGGGAGCAGTACTTC.

To note about this clone: A junction end diverges from the germline sequence, so it may reflect a read error. This rearrangement joins TRBV15 to TRBJ1-1, with 8 bases matching TRBD1. This CDR3 contains 15 residues. The germline V gene encodes CDR1 LNHNV and CDR2 YYDKDF (reference sequence). The CDR3 reads CATNRGQGMNTEAFF. As DNA, the CDR3 is TGTGCCACCAACAGAGGACAGGGAATGAACACTGAAGCTTTCTTT. Full variable domain (missing parts from reference TRBV15 and TRBJ1-1): DAMVIQNPRYQVTQFGKPVTLSCSQTLNHNVMYWYQQKSSQAPKLLFHYYDKDFNNEADTPDNFQSRRPNTSFCFLDIRSPGLGDTAMYLCATNRGQGMNTEAFFGQGTRLTVV.

The rearrangement joins TRBV19 to TRBJ2-7; 8 positions match TRBD2. CDR3 length: 14 amino acids. With 4 bases clipped from V and 9 bases from J, the junction kept 11 bases outside the gene matches. Germline V gene sequence: CDR1 LNHDA, CDR2 SQIVND (reference sequence). The CDR3 here is CASSTGTRQFGQYF. The DNA for the CDR3 is TGTGCCAGTAGTACCGGGACTAGGCAGTTTGGGCAGTACTTC.

A few counts support this clone. The genes are TRBV15 and TRBJ2-7; possibly TRBD2 for D (6 bases). Looked up from germline, CDR1 is LNHNV and CDR2 is YYDKDF (reference sequence). V lost 3 bases and J 7 bases, leaving 16 bases between the germline ends. The CDR3 sequence is 14 residues long. The CDR3, as DNA: TGTGCCACCAGCAGTCGTAGCGGTGATTGGGAGCAGTACTTC. Translating gives CATSSRSGDWEQYF.

The genes are TRBV19 and TRBJ1-6; unclear D gene. Deletions cut 6 bases from V and 0 bases from J, with 6 bases between. Germline CDR1 is LNHDA and CDR2 is SQIVND (reference sequence). CDR3 length equals 14 residues. CDR3 bases: TGTGCCAGTAGGTGGAGCTCCTATAATTCACCCCTCCACTTT. As protein: CASRWSSYNSPLHF.

CDR3 amino acids: CASGLVGGIEYGYTF. In nucleotides, the CDR3 is TGTGCTAGTGGTTTGGTAGGAGGGATAGAGTATGGCTACACCTTC. This chain joins TRBV12-5 and TRBJ1-2; D remains ambiguous. With 0 bases removed from V and 5 bases from J, the gap between germline ends came to 13 bases. This CDR3 contains 15 residues. CDR1 is LGHNT, CDR2 FRNRAP, per germline.

CDR3 in amino acids: CAWSSWPTYEQYF. DNA of the CDR3: TGTGCCTGGAGTTCGTGGCCCACCTACGAGCAGTACTTC. The J gene is TRBJ2-7, the V gene TRBV30; no clear D gene. The CDR3 consists of 13 residues. Germline V CDR1 and CDR2: GTSNPN, SVGIG (reference sequence). V was trimmed by 2 bases and J by 2 bases, leaving 10 bases between them.

The genes are TRBV4-2 and TRBJ2-1, with 14 bases identical to TRBD2. The CDR3 sequence is 16 residues long. Germline CDR1 reads LGHNA; CDR2 reads YNFKEQ. With V trimmed by 2 bases and J by 6 bases, 3 bases remained unmatched. The CDR3 DNA sequence: TGTGCCAGCAGCCAACAGGGACTAGCGGGAGTCAATGAGCAGTTCTTC. The encoded protein is CASSQQGLAGVNEQFF.

The chain recombines TRBV7-8 with TRBJ2-7, with 13 bases that match TRBD2. The CDR3 is 20 residues long. J gave up 0 bases and V 3 bases, and 14 bases lay outside the gene matches. From germline, CDR1 is SGHVS and CDR2 FQNEAQ. Here the CDR3 DNA reads TGTGCCAGCAGCTTTTTCAAGCCGGGACTAGCGGGGACTGACTCCTACGAGCAGTACTTC. Encoded protein: CASSFFKPGLAGTDSYEQYF.

The chain recombines TRBV13 with TRBJ2-7; TRBD2 matches 12 bases. The CDR3 covers 16 residues. The germline V gene encodes CDR1 PRHDT and CDR2 FYEKMQ (reference sequence). V shed 5 bases and J 5 bases; nucleotides not matched to a gene: 10. The CDR3 region is CASSTLAGGPVHEQYF. The CDR3 DNA follows: TGTGCCAGCAGCACCCTAGCGGGAGGGCCAGTCCACGAGCAGTACTTC.

CDR3 loop: CASNFLGSPLHF. The CDR3 DNA is TGTGCCAGCAACTTCCTGGGCTCACCCCTCCACTTT. The chain combines TRBV5-6 with TRBJ1-6, with D uncertain. Germline V gene lookup returns CDR1 SGHDT and CDR2 YYEEEE. CDR3 length: 12 amino acids. V gave up 6 bases and J gave up 10 bases, with 11 bases separating them.